The T cell receptor (beta chain) described here comes from a study of T-cell reconstitution after alpha-beta-depleted transplantation in children. Per germline, CDR1 DFQATT and CDR2 SNEGSKA (reference sequence). V was cut by 7 bases and J by 7 bases, with 13 bases left in between. CDR3 length equals 12 residues. Unique molecular identifiers were used to barcode this TCRbeta library. TCRdb ran MiXCR on the PCR reads and lists one entry per CDR3 protein. The table shows fewer than 550,000 distinct CDR3 sequences, with about 10% occurring only once. In the case of this clonotype: Its specificity is unknown.

General study results and limits: A year post-transplant, T-cell counts and diversity derived mostly from newly produced T cells.

This sequence joins TRBV20-1 and TRBJ2-2, with D unresolved. The sequences come from PBMCs, collected before TCRalphabeta/CD19-depleted stem cell transplant. The TCR originated in a child under 10 years old with inherited bone marrow failure, due to receive a stem cell transplant. Written as DNA, the CDR3 is TGCAGTGTCGGCAGGCTTATCGGGGAGCTGTTTTTT. It specifies CSVGRLIGELFF.